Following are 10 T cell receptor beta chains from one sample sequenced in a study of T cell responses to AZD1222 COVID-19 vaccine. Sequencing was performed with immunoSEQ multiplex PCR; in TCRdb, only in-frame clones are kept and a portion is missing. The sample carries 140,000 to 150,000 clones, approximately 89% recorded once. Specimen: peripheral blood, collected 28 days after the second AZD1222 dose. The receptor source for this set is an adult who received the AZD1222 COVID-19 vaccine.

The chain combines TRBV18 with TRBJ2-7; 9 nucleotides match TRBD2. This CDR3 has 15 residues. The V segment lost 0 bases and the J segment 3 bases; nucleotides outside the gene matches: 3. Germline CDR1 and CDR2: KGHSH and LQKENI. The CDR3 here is CASSPPLAGNYEQYF. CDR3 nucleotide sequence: TGTGCCAGCTCACCACCTCTAGCGGGAAACTACGAGCAGTACTTC.

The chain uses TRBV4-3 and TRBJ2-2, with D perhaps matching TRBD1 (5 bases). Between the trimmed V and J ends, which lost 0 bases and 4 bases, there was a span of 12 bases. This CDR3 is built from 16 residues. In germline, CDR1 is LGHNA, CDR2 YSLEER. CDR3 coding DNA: TGCGCCAGCAGCCAAGATCTTAACAGGATCACCGGGGAGCTGTTTTTT. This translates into CASSQDLNRITGELFF.

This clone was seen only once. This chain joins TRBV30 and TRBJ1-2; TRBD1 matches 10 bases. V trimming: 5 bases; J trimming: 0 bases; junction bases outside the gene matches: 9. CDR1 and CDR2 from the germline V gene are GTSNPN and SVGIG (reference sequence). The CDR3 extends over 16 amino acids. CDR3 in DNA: TGTGCCTGGGACCGGACAGGGGGGTATCCTAACTATGGCTACACCTTC. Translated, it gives CAWDRTGGYPNYGYTF.

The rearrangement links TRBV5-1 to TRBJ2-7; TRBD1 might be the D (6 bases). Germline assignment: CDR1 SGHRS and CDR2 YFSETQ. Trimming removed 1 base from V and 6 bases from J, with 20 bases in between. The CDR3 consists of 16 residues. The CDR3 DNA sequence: TGCGCCAGCAGCTTGACCCTGGCAGGGGTTACCCTCGAGCAGTACTTC. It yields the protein CASSLTLAGVTLEQYF.

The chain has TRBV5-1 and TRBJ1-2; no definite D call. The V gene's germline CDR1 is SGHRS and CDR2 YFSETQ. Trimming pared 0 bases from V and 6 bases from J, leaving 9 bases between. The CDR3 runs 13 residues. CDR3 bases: TGCGCCAGCAGCTTGGAGGCAGTACATGGCTACACCTTC. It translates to CASSLEAVHGYTF.

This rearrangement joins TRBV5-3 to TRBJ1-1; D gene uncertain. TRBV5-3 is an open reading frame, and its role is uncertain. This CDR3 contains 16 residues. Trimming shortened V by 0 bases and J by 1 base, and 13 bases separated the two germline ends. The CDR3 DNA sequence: TGTGCCAGAAGCTTGGGGGCAGAGCCCAAGAACACTGAAGCTTTCTTT. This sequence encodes CARSLGAEPKNTEAFF.

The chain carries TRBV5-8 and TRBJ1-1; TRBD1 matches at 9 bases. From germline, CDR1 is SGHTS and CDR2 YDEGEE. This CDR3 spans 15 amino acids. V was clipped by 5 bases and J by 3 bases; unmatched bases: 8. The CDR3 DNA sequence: TGTGCCAGCAGGACGGACAGGGGACCCTACACTGAAGCTTTCTTT. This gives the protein CASRTDRGPYTEAFF.

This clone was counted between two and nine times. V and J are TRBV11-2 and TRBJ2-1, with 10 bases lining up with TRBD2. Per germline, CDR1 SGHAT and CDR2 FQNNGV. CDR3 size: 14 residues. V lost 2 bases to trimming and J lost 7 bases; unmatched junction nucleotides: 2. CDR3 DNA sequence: TGTGCCAGCAGCTTACAACTAGCGGGGAATGAGCAGTTCTTC. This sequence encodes CASSLQLAGNEQFF.

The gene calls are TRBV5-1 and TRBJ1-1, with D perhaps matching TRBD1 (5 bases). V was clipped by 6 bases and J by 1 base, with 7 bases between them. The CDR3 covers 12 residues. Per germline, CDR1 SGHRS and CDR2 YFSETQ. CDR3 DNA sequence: TGCGCCAGCAATCAGGGGAACACTGAAGCTTTCTTT. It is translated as CASNQGNTEAFF.

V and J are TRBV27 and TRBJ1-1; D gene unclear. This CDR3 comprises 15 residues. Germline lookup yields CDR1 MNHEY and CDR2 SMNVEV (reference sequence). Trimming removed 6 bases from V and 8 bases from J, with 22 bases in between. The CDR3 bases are TGTGCCAGCAGCACTCATTGGGGAGACAACTCGGAAGCTTTCTTT. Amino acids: CASSTHWGDNSEAFF.